This entry concerns a single TCR beta chain. Antigen specificity is unknown. The CDR3 runs 17 residues. The V segment lost 0 bases and the J segment 1 base; nucleotides outside the gene matches: 8. CDR1 is SGHAT, CDR2 FQNNGV, per germline. This specimen belongs to a study of beta chain features in type 1 diabetes. Findings and caveats of the study: The study notes PCR might favor shorter templates equally in patients and controls. Moderate yet significant TCRB CDR3 shortening was seen in Type 1 diabetes patients in all four CD4+ subsets.

The sequenced template was cDNA made from the entire isolated RNA. The data were produced by immunoSEQ multiplex PCR, yet TCRdb's version contains in-frame clones alone and is incomplete. The sample includes 680,000 or so clones, under 15% of them seen just once. The V and J genes are TRBV11-2 and TRBJ1-1, with 7 bases fitting TRBD1. The receptor comes from a man between 18 and 29 years old with type 1 diabetes. Sequenced sample: naive CD4+ T cells from blood. CDR3 amino acids: CASSLDPGTASNTEAFF. The CDR3, as DNA: TGTGCCAGCAGCTTAGACCCCGGGACAGCCTCGAACACTGAAGCTTTCTTT. The full variable domain, its missing parts supplied by reference TRBV11-2 and TRBJ1-1, is EAGVAQSPRYKIIEKRQSVAFWCNPISGHATLYWYQQILGQGPKLLIQFQNNGVVDDSQLPKDRFSAERLKGVDSTLKIQPAKLEDSAVYLCASSLDPGTASNTEAFFGQGTRLTVV.